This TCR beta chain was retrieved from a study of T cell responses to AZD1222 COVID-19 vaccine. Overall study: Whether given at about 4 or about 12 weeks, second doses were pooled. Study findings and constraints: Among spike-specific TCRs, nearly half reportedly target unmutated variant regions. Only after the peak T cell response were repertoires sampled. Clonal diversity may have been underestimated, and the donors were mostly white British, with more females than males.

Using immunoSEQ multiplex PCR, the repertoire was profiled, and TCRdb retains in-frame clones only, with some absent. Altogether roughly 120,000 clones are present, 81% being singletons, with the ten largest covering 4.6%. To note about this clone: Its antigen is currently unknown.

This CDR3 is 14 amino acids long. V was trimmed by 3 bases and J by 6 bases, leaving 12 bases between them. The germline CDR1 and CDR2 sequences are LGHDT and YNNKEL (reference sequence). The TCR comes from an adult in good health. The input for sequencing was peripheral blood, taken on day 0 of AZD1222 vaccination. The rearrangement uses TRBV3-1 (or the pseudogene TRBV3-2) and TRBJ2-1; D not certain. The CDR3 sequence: CASSHVGLFNEQFF. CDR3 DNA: TGTGCCAGCAGCCACGTCGGATTGTTCAATGAGCAGTTCTTC.